A single sample gave rise to the 30 T cell receptor beta chains below, sequenced in a study of cytomegalovirus exposure and HLA in healthy donors. With 60 Vbeta and 13 Jbeta primers, the PCR was carried out. The method was immunoSEQ multiplex PCR; TCRdb's version includes in-frame clones alone and lacks a portion of them. Altogether 100,000 to 150,000 clones are present, 80% being singletons, with the ten largest covering approximately 2.1%. Sequencing input: PBMCs. These receptors all come from a young man in good health and CMV-seronegative.

The chain uses TRBV5-8 and TRBJ1-5; possibly TRBD1 for D (5 bases). The germline V gene encodes CDR1 SGHTS and CDR2 YDEGEE. The CDR3 runs to 16 residues. V lost 4 bases to trimming and J lost 0 bases, with 14 bases between them. CDR3 region: CASSPRGDYSNQPQHF. As DNA, the CDR3 is TGTGCCAGCAGCCCCCGGGGGGATTATAGCAATCAGCCCCAGCATTTT.

This chain links TRBV16 with TRBJ1-3; D is possibly TRBD1 (5 bases). The CDR3 loop spans 14 amino acids. Looked up from germline, CDR1 is KGHSY and CDR2 is FQNENV. V lost 0 bases to trimming and J lost 10 bases, with 13 bases between them. The CDR3 loop is CASSQSRQGPTIYF. In nucleotides, the CDR3 is TGTGCCAGCAGCCAATCGCGGCAGGGCCCTACCATATATTTT.

The chain is built from TRBV9 and TRBJ1-2; 9 positions agree with TRBD1. Germline V gene data show CDR1 as SGDLS and CDR2 as YYNGEE. Losses at the gene ends were 3 bases for V and 7 bases for J; bases not matched to a gene: 13. This CDR3 spans 16 amino acids. Here the CDR3 DNA reads TGTGCCAGCAGCGCCCGACCGGACAGGGGTGAAGTTGGCTACACCTTC. This sequence encodes CASSARPDRGEVGYTF.

The chain combines TRBV5-1 with TRBJ2-7; D uncertain. This CDR3 region has 13 residues. Per germline, CDR1 SGHRS and CDR2 YFSETQ. Trimming took off 0 bases at V and 2 bases at J, with 6 bases between the two ends. The CDR3 region is CASSLGVAYEQYF. CDR3 DNA sequence: TGCGCCAGCAGCTTGGGAGTAGCCTACGAGCAGTACTTC.

V usage is TRBV18 and J usage is TRBJ2-5; TRBD2 matches at 10 bases. The CDR3 sequence is 16 residues long. V shed 0 bases and J 0 bases; nucleotides not matched to a gene: 1. Germline CDR1 and CDR2: KGHSH and LQKENI. CDR3 nucleotides: TGTGCCAGCTCACCACCTAGCGGGGGGTACCAAGAGACCCAGTACTTC. This gives the protein CASSPPSGGYQETQYF.

The chain employs TRBV5-4 and TRBJ2-1; the D gene is possibly TRBD2 (5 bases). The germline CDR1 and CDR2 sequences are SGHNT and YYREEE (reference sequence). The length of the CDR3 is 14 residues. Trimming shortened V by 0 bases and J by 7 bases, and 11 bases separated the two germline ends. The CDR3 bases are TGTGCCAGCAGCTTGGTGGGGTCGGGGAATGAGCAGTTCTTC. Translation: CASSLVGSGNEQFF.

The rearrangement uses TRBV18 and TRBJ1-1, with 9 bases matching TRBD1. This CDR3 has 20 amino acids. Germline CDR1 and CDR2: KGHSH and LQKENI. The junction had 15 bases not matched to a gene; V was cut back by 0 bases and J by 1 base. CDR3 residues: CASSPPPQIHRGPTNTEAFF. The CDR3 region has the DNA TGTGCCAGCTCACCACCACCTCAAATCCACAGGGGGCCCACGAACACTGAAGCTTTCTTT.

The V gene is TRBV4-3, the J gene TRBJ1-4; D remains ambiguous. Germline CDR1 is LGHNA and CDR2 is YSLEER. The CDR3 is 20 amino acids. The V gene lost 3 bases and the J gene lost 0 bases, with 23 bases spanning the gap. The CDR3 nucleotides are TGCGCCAGCAGCCAGGATGAAAAGGAGGGTAGTTTTGCAACTAATGAAAAACTGTTTTTT. Amino acid sequence: CASSQDEKEGSFATNEKLFF.

Concerning this clone itself: The junction and the germline gene differ at one end; a read error may be behind it. Additional DNA sequences in this sample encode the identical CDR3. This chain joins TRBV28 and TRBJ2-2; D is possibly TRBD2 (5 bases). Germline CDR1 and CDR2: MDHEN and SYDVKM. The CDR3 has 12 residues. CDR3 amino acids: CASRSGTGELFF. The CDR3 nucleotides read TGTGCCAGCAGGTCGGGCACCGGGGAGCTGTTCTTT.

This clone was counted between two and nine times. The chain combines TRBV4-1 with TRBJ1-2; 8 bases are shared with TRBD1. This CDR3 has 15 amino acids. V shed 1 base, J shed 5 bases, and the junction held 6 bases outside the gene matches. The germline V gene has CDR1 MGHRA and CDR2 YSYEKL. In DNA form, the CDR3 reads TGCGCCAGCAGCCAAGCGCAGGGGGCCTATTATGGCTACACCTTC. Amino acid sequence: CASSQAQGAYYGYTF.

This clone is a singleton in its sample. Other DNA sequences in the same sample also yield this CDR3. For the CDR3, the DNA is TGTGCCAGCAGCATCGAGACTGGGGCATACGAGCAGTACTTC. Its translation is CASSIETGAYEQYF. The rearrangement links TRBV6-6 to TRBJ2-7, with TRBD1 as a possible D gene (5 bases). CDR3 length: 14 residues. The ends were cut back, 6 bases at V and 4 bases at J, with 16 bases in the middle. Germline values: CDR1 MNHNY, CDR2 SVGAGI (reference sequence).

The rearrangement links TRBV4-3 to TRBJ2-7, with D hard to call. CDR3 length: 13 residues. Trimming removed 3 bases at V and 5 bases at J, with 11 bases between. Germline values: CDR1 LGHNA, CDR2 YSLEER. DNA of the CDR3: TGCGCCAGCAGCCAGGGCATAGTTAACGAGCAGTACTTC. Residues: CASSQGIVNEQYF.

V gene TRBV19 combines with J gene TRBJ1-1; 10 nucleotides match TRBD1. Germline V gives CDR1 LNHDA, CDR2 SQIVND (reference sequence). The CDR3 length is 15 residues. Unmatched junction bases numbered 6, after V lost 4 bases and J lost 4 bases. CDR3 nucleotides: TGTGCCAGTAGTAGGGACAGGGGTAGGATCACTGAAGCTTTCTTT. Its translation: CASSRDRGRITEAFF.

This chain links TRBV5-1 with TRBJ2-1, with 7 bases aligning to TRBD1. Germline CDR1 is SGHRS and CDR2 is YFSETQ. V lost 4 bases and J lost 8; bases outside the gene matches: 18. The CDR3 runs 17 residues. In nucleotides, the CDR3 is TGCGCCAGCAGCCAGGGCACTACAGGGGAAGGTTTGGATGAGCAGTTCTTC. Translation: CASSQGTTGEGLDEQFF.

The chain joins TRBV28 to TRBJ2-7; TRBD2 is a possible D gene (6 bases). This CDR3 spans 14 amino acids. CDR1 is MDHEN and CDR2 is SYDVKM in the germline V gene. The V and J ends lost 2 bases and 4 bases respectively, with 12 bases between them. The CDR3 reads CASSLPPDYYEQYF. DNA for the CDR3: TGTGCCAGCAGTTTACCCCCGGACTATTACGAGCAGTACTTC.

This clone was picked up one time. This sequence joins TRBV18 and TRBJ2-7; a weak D match, TRBD2 (6 bases). The CDR3 totals 15 residues. Trimming took 5 bases from V and 4 from J, leaving 18 bases between them. Germline V gene sequence: CDR1 KGHSH, CDR2 LQKENI. The CDR3 sequence: CASSDRDSTGYEQYF. In DNA form, the CDR3 reads TGTGCCAGCTCAGACCGGGACTCAACCGGATACGAGCAGTACTTC. Filled out from reference TRBV18 and TRBJ2-7, the complete variable domain reads NAGVMQNPRHLVRRRGQEARLRCSPMKGHSHVYWYRQLPEEGLKFMVYLQKENIIDESGMPKERFSAEFPKEGPSILRIQQVVRGDSAAYFCASSDRDSTGYEQYFGPGTRLTVT.

The chain carries TRBV6-1 and TRBJ1-1; D perhaps matches TRBD1 (5 bases). The germline V gene encodes CDR1 MNHNS and CDR2 SASEGT. The V and J ends lost 5 bases and 1 base respectively, with 14 bases between them. This CDR3 comprises 15 residues. In DNA form, the CDR3 reads TGTGCCAGCAGTACGACAGTTGACAGGAACACTGAAGCTTTCTTT. Encoded protein: CASSTTVDRNTEAFF.

V gene TRBV9 combines with J gene TRBJ2-7; 11 bases map to TRBD1. Germline V gene data show CDR1 as SGDLS and CDR2 as YYNGEE. The CDR3 length is 14 residues. V dropped 0 bases and J dropped 6; count of bases not matched to a gene: 2. CDR3 nucleotide sequence: TGTGCCAGCAGCGTAGGGACAGGGGGCGGCGAGCAGTACTTC. This sequence encodes CASSVGTGGGEQYF.

The V call is TRBV5-1, the J call TRBJ2-4, with D possibly TRBD1 on 6 matching bases. V dropped 3 bases and J dropped 7 bases, with 11 bases sitting between them. CDR1 and CDR2 (germline): SGHRS, YFSETQ. The CDR3 length is 13 residues. CDR3 protein: CASSSDSLNIQYF. CDR3 nucleotide sequence: TGCGCCAGCAGCTCGGACAGTCTCAACATTCAGTACTTC.

This clone was counted once. The chain uses TRBV25-1 and TRBJ1-1; a weak D match, TRBD1 (5 bases). Trimming pared 8 bases from V and 0 bases from J, leaving 10 bases between. This CDR3 contains 13 residues. The V gene's germline CDR1 is MGHDK and CDR2 SYGVNS. The CDR3 DNA reads TGTGCCAGCGGGGGGGGATTGAACACTGAAGCTTTCTTT. It is translated as CASGGGLNTEAFF.

This clone was seen a handful of times. This chain uses TRBV5-6 with TRBJ1-2; D uncertain. Trimming removed 0 bases from V and 6 bases from J, with 6 bases in between. CDR1 and CDR2 from the germline V gene are SGHDT and YYEEEE. CDR3 size: 12 residues. The CDR3, as DNA: TGTGCCAGCAGCTTGGGAGTTGATGGCTACACCTTC. It is translated as CASSLGVDGYTF.

This chain uses TRBV28 with TRBJ2-7; 7 bases match TRBD1. Germline CDR1 and CDR2: MDHEN and SYDVKM. Trimming took 6 bases from V and 5 from J; bases not matched to a gene: 16. This CDR3 comprises 16 residues. The CDR3 sequence: CASSWGRTGSNDEQYF. In DNA form, the CDR3 reads TGTGCCAGCAGCTGGGGAAGGACAGGAAGCAACGACGAGCAGTACTTC. The whole variable domain, filled in from reference TRBV28 and TRBJ2-7, reads DVKVTQSSRYLVKRTGEKVFLECVQDMDHENMFWYRQDPGLGLRLIYFSYDVKMKEKGDIPEGYSVSREKKERFSLILESASTNQTSMYLCASSWGRTGSNDEQYFGPGTRLTVT.

Worth noting for this clone: The junction departs from germline at one end; a sequencing error may be responsible. The chain links TRBV7-9 to TRBJ2-7, with 9 bases lining up with TRBD1. The CDR3 length is 15 residues. From germline, CDR1 is SEHNR and CDR2 FQNEAQ (reference sequence). CDR3 protein: CSSSPRDRDRYEQYF. As DNA, the CDR3 is TGTTCCAGCAGCCCCAGGGACAGGGATCGTTACGAGCAGTACTTC.

CDR3 coding DNA: TGTGCCAGCAGCTTGGCAGGGCTAAACACTGAAGCTTTCTTT. This translates into CASSLAGLNTEAFF. This chain joins TRBV11-3 and TRBJ1-1; a weak D match, TRBD1 (5 bases). With 3 bases removed from V and 2 bases from J, the gap between germline ends came to 10 bases. The CDR3 covers 14 residues. CDR1 is SGHNT, CDR2 YENEEA, per germline. The full variable domain, rest sourced from reference TRBV11-3 and TRBJ1-1, is EAGVVQSPRYKIIEKKQPVAFWCNPISGHNTLYWYLQNLGQGPELLIRYENEEAVDDSQLPKDRFSAERLKGVDSTLKIQPAELGDSAVYLCASSLAGLNTEAFFGQGTRLTVV.

This rearrangement joins TRBV7-2 to TRBJ2-5; 7 bases align to TRBD1. Germline V gives CDR1 SGHTA, CDR2 FQGNSA. There are 13 residues in the CDR3. The ends lost 6 bases at V and 4 bases at J; junction bases unmatched: 5. The CDR3 protein is CASRGTEGETQYF. CDR3 bases: TGTGCCAGCAGGGGGACAGAAGGAGAGACCCAGTACTTC.

This sequence joins TRBV19 and TRBJ2-3; 10 bases agree with TRBD1. The CDR3 consists of 15 residues. J gave up 2 bases and V 4 bases, and 3 bases lay outside the gene matches. Germline V lookup: CDR1 LNHDA, CDR2 SQIVND (reference sequence). The CDR3 loop is CASSKGQGITDTQYF. The CDR3 coding sequence is TGTGCCAGTAGTAAGGGACAGGGGATCACAGATACGCAGTATTTT.

DNA of the CDR3: TGCAGCGTTGGGGGAGGAGACTGGGGGTATGGCTACACCTTC. Residues: CSVGGGDWGYGYTF. The genes are TRBV29-1 and TRBJ1-2; D possibly corresponds to TRBD1 (5 bases). Germline-derived CDR1 and CDR2 are SQVTM and ANQGSEA. This CDR3 is 14 amino acids long. V gave up 4 bases and J gave up 5 bases, with 17 bases separating them.

This sequence joins TRBV5-1 and TRBJ2-7, with TRBD1 identical over 8 bases. V lost 4 bases and J lost 1; bases outside the gene matches: 7. The germline V gene has CDR1 SGHRS and CDR2 YFSETQ. The CDR3 is 15 amino acids. CDR3 DNA sequence: TGCGCCAGCAGCGGTAGACAGGGGCTTTCCTACGAGCAGTACTTC. Amino acids: CASSGRQGLSYEQYF.

Regarding this clone: Other nucleotide sequences from this sample produce the same CDR3. The rearrangement uses TRBV11-2 and TRBJ1-5, with D perhaps TRBD1 (6 bases). The germline V gene has CDR1 SGHAT and CDR2 FQNNGV. Trimming left V 4 bases short and J 6 bases short, with 13 bases between. The CDR3 loop spans 14 amino acids. The CDR3 is CASSSGTRAQPQHF. In DNA form, the CDR3 reads TGTGCCAGCAGCTCCGGGACAAGGGCTCAGCCCCAGCATTTT.

The chain is built from TRBV6-5 and TRBJ2-7; TRBD1 might be the D (6 bases). CDR3 length: 11 amino acids. The V and J ends lost 7 bases and 6 bases respectively, with 10 bases between them. The germline V gene has CDR1 MNHEY and CDR2 SVGAGI. Written as DNA, the CDR3 is TGTGCCAGCAATTTAGGGGGCGAGCAGTACTTC. Protein product: CASNLGGEQYF.